This TCR beta chain was profiled in a study of shared clonotypes between healthy human individuals. Germline CDR1 SNHLY, CDR2 FYNNEI. Trimming removed 0 bases from V and 9 bases from J, with 9 bases in between. The CDR3 totals 13 residues. Input per replicate PCR of unsorted PBMC was roughly 320 ng DNA, corresponding to 25,000 to 30,000 T cell genomes. Unsorted PBMC DNA was sequenced on ten immunoSEQ deep assay plates. The data were produced by immunoSEQ multiplex PCR, yet TCRdb's version contains in-frame clones alone and is incomplete. The sample carries approximately 480,000 clones, about three quarters recorded once. Recent vaccinations or acute infections were absent in the healthy HIV-negative adult donors. Each unsorted sample relied on 70 million to 90 million PBMCs as its source of genomic DNA.

The chain combines TRBV2 with TRBJ1-5; D gene uncertain. The sequencing input was PBMCs. The source of this sequence is a woman in her thirties or forties in good health. Some clones in this sample may be carry-over from other donors' samples. The CDR3 nucleotides are TGTGCCAGCAGTGAAGCTGGTGATCGGCCCCAGCATTTT. The encoded protein is CASSEAGDRPQHF. Full variable domain (rest looked up from reference TRBV2 and TRBJ1-5): EPEVTQTPSHQVTQMGQEVILRCVPISNHLYFYWYRQILGQKVEFLVSFYNNEISEKSEIFDDQFSVERPDGSNFTLKIRSTKLEDSAMYFCASSEAGDRPQHFGDGTRLSIL.